One sample yielded the 9 T cell receptor beta chains listed below, sequenced in a study of cytomegalovirus exposure and HLA in healthy donors listed by TCRdb under 2017. The library was built by means of the immunoSEQ multiplex PCR assay. TCRdb's version of the immuneACCESS table is confined to in-frame rearrangements and falls short of the full clone set. An unresolved V gene accounts for under half of the shortfall where checked; the remainder is of unknown origin. The sample table contains hundreds of thousands of clones; only one count was recorded for around nine tenths of them. The leading ten clones occupy about 2% of the sample. The sample was PBMCs. The receptors originated from a woman between 18 and 30 years old in good health and CMV-seropositive.

This clone has just one count. The V gene is TRBV6-6, the J gene TRBJ1-2, with D possibly matching TRBD1 (6 bases). V shed 5 bases and J shed 5 bases, with 9 bases lying between them. The germline gives CDR1 MNHNY, CDR2 SVGAGI (reference sequence). CDR3 size: 12 residues. CDR3 sequence reads: CASSTGQYGYTF. For the CDR3, the DNA is TGTGCCAGCAGTACTGGACAGTATGGCTACACCTTC.

The J gene is TRBJ1-2, the V gene TRBV7-8; the D is unclear. V lost 1 base, J lost 0 bases, and 9 bases lay in between. There are 15 residues in the CDR3. Per the germline V gene, CDR1 is SGHVS and CDR2 is FQNEAQ. For the CDR3, the DNA is TGTGCCAGCAGCTTAGGAGCATCCACTAACTATGGCTACACCTTC. Residues: CASSLGASTNYGYTF.

The chain combines TRBV6-5 with TRBJ2-7; 12 bases match TRBD2. V shed 6 bases, J shed 2 bases, and the junction held 2 bases outside the gene matches. The V gene's germline CDR1 is MNHEY and CDR2 SVGAGI. This CDR3 is built from 14 residues. CDR3 sequence: CASSRLAGAYEQYF. For the CDR3, the DNA is TGTGCCAGCAGCCGACTAGCGGGGGCCTACGAGCAGTACTTC.

V and J are TRBV19 and TRBJ1-1, with D perhaps matching TRBD1 (5 bases). The V gene's germline CDR1 is LNHDA and CDR2 SQIVND (reference sequence). V shed 3 bases and J shed 3 bases, with 17 bases lying between them. This CDR3 is 16 amino acids long. CDR3 in DNA: TGTGCCAGTAGTATCACGAGCCAGGGTACGTACACTGAAGCTTTCTTT. Residues: CASSITSQGTYTEAFF.

The genes are TRBV27 and TRBJ2-7; 11 bases agree with TRBD2. The trim removed 6 bases at V and 2 bases at J, leaving 6 bases unmatched. CDR3 length equals 15 residues. Germline lookup yields CDR1 MNHEY and CDR2 SMNVEV (reference sequence). The CDR3 DNA sequence: TGTGCCAGCAGCTCGGTGACTAGCGGGACCTACGAGCAGTACTTC. This codes for CASSSVTSGTYEQYF.

The chain is built from TRBV19 and TRBJ1-2; D unclear. The CDR3 covers 15 residues. The V gene lost 4 bases and the J gene lost 8 bases, with 20 bases spanning the gap. Germline V gives CDR1 LNHDA, CDR2 SQIVND (reference sequence). This CDR3 reads CASSSPSALTGGYTF. The CDR3 nucleotides are TGTGCCAGTAGTAGCCCGAGCGCCCTGACGGGGGGCTACACCTTC.

The chain joins TRBV9 to TRBJ2-5; TRBD2 aligns across 10 bases. The CDR3 is 15 residues long. With V trimmed by 2 bases and J by 4 bases, 5 bases remained unmatched. The V gene's germline CDR1 is SGDLS and CDR2 YYNGEE. CDR3 in DNA: TGTGCCAGCAGCGTTCTAGCGGGAGTGGCAGAGACCCAGTACTTC. Translating it yields CASSVLAGVAETQYF.

The CDR3 DNA reads TGTGCCAGCAGCACCAGGGACCCGACAGGGAGCTCCTACGAGCAGTACTTC. Encoded protein: CASSTRDPTGSSYEQYF. The gene calls are TRBV7-9 and TRBJ2-7, with 7 bases lining up with TRBD1. V shed 5 bases, J shed 0 bases, and the junction held 13 bases outside the gene matches. CDR1 and CDR2 (germline): SEHNR, FQNEAQ (reference sequence). This CDR3 is 17 amino acids long.

This sequence joins TRBV28 and TRBJ2-7; D possibly corresponds to TRBD1 (6 bases). From germline, CDR1 is MDHEN and CDR2 SYDVKM. This CDR3 has 12 amino acids. V lost 6 bases to trimming and J lost 6 bases, with 12 bases between them. The CDR3 DNA reads TGTGCCAGCAGCCTTGTCAGGGGCGAGCAGTACTTC. Translated, it gives CASSLVRGEQYF.